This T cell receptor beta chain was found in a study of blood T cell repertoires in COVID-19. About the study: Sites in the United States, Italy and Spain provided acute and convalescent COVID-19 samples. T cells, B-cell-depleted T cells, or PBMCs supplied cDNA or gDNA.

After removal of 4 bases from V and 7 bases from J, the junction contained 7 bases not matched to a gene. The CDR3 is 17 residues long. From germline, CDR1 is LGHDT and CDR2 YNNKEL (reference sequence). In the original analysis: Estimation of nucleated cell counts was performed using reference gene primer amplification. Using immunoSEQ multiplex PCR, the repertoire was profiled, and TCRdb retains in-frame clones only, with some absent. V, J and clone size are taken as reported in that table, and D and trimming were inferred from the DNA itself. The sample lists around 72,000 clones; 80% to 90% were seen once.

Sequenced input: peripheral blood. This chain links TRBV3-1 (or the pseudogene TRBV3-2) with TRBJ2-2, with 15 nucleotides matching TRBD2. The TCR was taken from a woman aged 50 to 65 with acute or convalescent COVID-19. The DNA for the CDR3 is TGTGCCAGCAGCCGCGGACTAGCGGGGGGGCAAGACGGGGAGCTGTTTTTT. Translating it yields CASSRGLAGGQDGELFF.